One TCR beta chain is described in this entry. Time point indicated: neoterminal ileum biopsy at postoperative endoscopy, about 6 months after surgery. The record originates from a study of T cell repertoires in ileal Crohn's disease. Sequencing used immunoSEQ multiplex PCR; TCRdb keeps in-frame clones, though not all of them. The sample lists approximately 10,000 clones; 79% were seen once. Germline lookup yields CDR1 MNHEY and CDR2 SVGAGI. The CDR3 contains 15 residues. V gave up 5 bases and J gave up 4 bases, with 14 bases separating them. The rearrangement uses TRBV6-5 and TRBJ2-2, with a weak D call TRBD1 (6 bases). Source material: ileal tissue. The sequence derives from an adult with Crohn's disease. The DNA of the CDR3 is TGTGCCAGCAGTCCACAGGGCCGGGTCACCGGGGAGCTGTTTTTT. This translates into CASSPQGRVTGELFF.